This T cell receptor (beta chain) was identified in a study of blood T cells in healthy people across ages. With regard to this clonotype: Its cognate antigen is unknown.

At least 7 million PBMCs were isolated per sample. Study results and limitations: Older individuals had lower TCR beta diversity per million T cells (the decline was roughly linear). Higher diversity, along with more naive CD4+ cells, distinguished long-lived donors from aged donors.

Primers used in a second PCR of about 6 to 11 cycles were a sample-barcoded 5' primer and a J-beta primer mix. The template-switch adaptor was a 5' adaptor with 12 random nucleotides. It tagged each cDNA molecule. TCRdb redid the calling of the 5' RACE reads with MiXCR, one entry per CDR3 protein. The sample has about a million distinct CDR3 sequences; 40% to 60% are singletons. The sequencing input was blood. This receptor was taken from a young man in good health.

CDR3 protein: CASSLGAGNNYGYTF. CDR3 nucleotides: TGCGCCAGCAGCTTGGGGGCAGGGAACAACTATGGCTACACCTTC. This chain links TRBV5-1 with TRBJ1-2; D perhaps matches TRBD1 (5 bases). The CDR3 extends over 15 amino acids. V was clipped by 0 bases and J by 2 bases, with 11 bases between them. Germline V gene data show CDR1 as SGHRS and CDR2 as YFSETQ. Full variable domain (missing parts from reference TRBV5-1 and TRBJ1-2): KAGVTQTPRYLIKTRGQQVTLSCSPISGHRSVSWYQQTPGQGLQFLFEYFSETQRNKGNFPGRFSGRQFSNSRSEMNVSTLELGDSALYLCASSLGAGNNYGYTFGSGTRLTVV.